A single sample is the source of the 11 T cell receptor delta chains below, sequenced in a study of Vδ1+ human thymocytes. Findings of the study overall: Thymic TRG and TRD repertoires appeared highly polyclonal.

Sequences come from RNA converted to cDNA by reverse transcription. Pooled V-gene forward primers with one constant-region reverse primer generated the CDR3 amplicons by multiplex PCR. TCRdb called clones from the multiplex PCR reads again using CATT. This table has 45,000 to 60,000 delta-chain clones, about a sixth appearing once. Their antigens remain unidentified. Sequenced sample: Vdelta1+ gamma-delta thymocytes from the thymus. Subset given: FACS-sorted CD3+ TCRalphabeta- TCRVdelta1+ TCRVdelta2- thymocytes. All receptors derive from a boy less than two years old who had congenital heart surgery.

This clone showed up just a few times. The rearrangement links TRDV1 to TRDJ1; 9 bases fit TRDD3. Germline V gene sequence: CDR1 TSWWSYY, CDR2 QGS. V lost 3 bases and J lost 4; bases outside the gene matches: 9. The CDR3 consists of 16 residues. CDR3 sequence reads: CALGEKLWGIGDKLIF. CDR3 coding DNA: TGTGCTCTTGGGGAGAAGCTGTGGGGGATAGGCGATAAACTCATCTTT.

The chain couples TRDV1 to TRDJ1; D is perhaps TRDD3 (9 bases). The CDR3 covers 25 residues. Germline loops: CDR1 TSWWSYY, CDR2 QGS. V gave up 1 base and J gave up 3 bases, with 42 bases separating them. CDR3 amino acids: CALGEQSYKGHFLRVLGDSPDKLIF. CDR3 coding DNA: TGTGCTCTTGGGGAACAGAGTTATAAAGGTCACTTCCTACGTGTGTTGGGGGATAGTCCCGATAAACTCATCTTT.

This clone is judged medium-sized. The sample carries other DNA sequences with the same CDR3. The genes are TRDV2 and TRDJ1, with 13 bases that match TRDD3. This CDR3 is built from 18 residues. The V gene end was trimmed by 5 bases and the J gene end by 0 bases; junction bases not matched to a gene: 11. The germline CDR1 and CDR2 sequences are GEAIGNYY and EKD. The DNA of the CDR3 is TGTGCCTGTGTCCCCTACTGGGGGATACGGAGGTACACCGATAAACTCATCTTT. It specifies CACVPYWGIRRYTDKLIF.

In its sample, this clone was seen a few times. The rearrangement joins TRDV1 to TRDJ1; 11 bases fit TRDD3. In germline, CDR1 is TSWWSYY, CDR2 QGS. The CDR3 length is 20 residues. V was pared by 1 base and J by 7 bases, with 20 bases of the junction left unmatched. CDR3 protein: CALGERYRSHKSGGYGKLIF. CDR3 DNA: TGTGCTCTTGGGGAACGATACCGTAGTCATAAGAGTGGGGGATACGGTAAACTCATCTTT.

V usage is TRDV2 and J usage is TRDJ1, with 9 bases identical to TRDD3. The junction had 32 bases not matched to a gene; V was cut back by 4 bases and J by 0 bases. Germline CDR1 reads GEAIGNYY; CDR2 reads EKD. The CDR3 runs to 24 residues. The CDR3 DNA reads as TGTGCCTGTGAAATCACTTCCTCTCCCGCCGTACTGGGGGACCAGCTATGGTACACCGATAAACTCATCTTT. As protein: CACEITSSPAVLGDQLWYTDKLIF.

The chain links TRDV1 to TRDJ1, with a tentative D call TRDD3 (6 bases). CDR3 length: 20 amino acids. Germline lookup yields CDR1 TSWWSYY and CDR2 QGS. V shed 1 base and J shed 0 bases, with 24 bases lying between them. CDR3 nucleotides: TGTGCTCTTGGGGAACCGGATACAGTTGCCCGACCACCGTACACCGATAAACTCATCTTT. It yields the protein CALGEPDTVARPPYTDKLIF.

This chain links TRDV1 with TRDJ1, with 10 bases identical to TRDD3. Germline V gene sequence: CDR1 TSWWSYY, CDR2 QGS. Unmatched junction bases numbered 16, after V lost 0 bases and J lost 0 bases. CDR3 length equals 21 residues. The chain's CDR3 is CALGELGPTVGDTGYTDKLIF. CDR3 nucleotide sequence: TGTGCTCTTGGGGAACTAGGGCCTACAGTGGGGGATACCGGGTACACCGATAAACTCATCTTT.

V usage is TRDV1 and J usage is TRDJ1; 12 bases are shared with TRDD3. CDR1 and CDR2 (germline): TSWWSYY, QGS. The length of the CDR3 is 21 residues. Germline trimming cut 2 bases from V and 0 bases from J; bases unmatched to any gene: 16. The CDR3 DNA reads as TGTGCTCTTGGGGAATATCCGGGCTACTGGGGGATACCAAGAAACACCGATAAACTCATCTTT. This translates into CALGEYPGYWGIPRNTDKLIF.

This clone was counted only a few times. The limits of the CDR3 on the DNA are not certain, so only TCRdb's listed CDR3 is given. Other DNA variants within this sample encode the same CDR3. This rearrangement joins TRDV1 to TRDJ1; no check of the table's D call, TRDD3, against the DNA was made. Both ends counted, the CDR3 spans 18 residues. The germline V gene has CDR1 TSWWSYY and CDR2 QGS. The CDR3 spells CALGELLYWGIGTDKLIF.

J is TRDJ1 and V is TRDV1, with 10 bases identical to TRDD3. The CDR3 has 20 amino acids. The J segment lost 7 bases and the V segment lost 0 bases, leaving 20 bases of the junction unmatched. Germline V gene sequence: CDR1 TSWWSYY, CDR2 QGS. CDR3 sequence: CALGELRSKIWGIALAKLIF. The DNA of the CDR3 is TGTGCTCTTGGGGAACTTCGAAGTAAGATCTGGGGGATAGCTTTGGCTAAACTCATCTTT.

Remarks on this clone: A junction end diverges from the germline sequence, so it may reflect a read error. V is TRDV1 and J is TRDJ1, with TRDD3 matching over 9 bases. Germline CDR1 TSWWSYY, CDR2 QGS. The CDR3 has 21 residues. DNA of the CDR3: TGTGCTCTTGGGAAGCATTCATTTCTGGGGGATCTCGCCCCGAACACCGATAAACTCACCTTT. Its protein is CALGKHSFLGDLAPNTDKLTF.